This T cell receptor beta chain was documented in a study of blood T cell repertoires in COVID-19. Here immunoSEQ multiplex PCR was the method, and the copy in TCRdb shows in-frame clones only, minus some. The sample lists about 220,000 clones, roughly four fifths seen once, with over 12% in the top ten. With 6 bases clipped from V and 6 bases from J, the junction kept 8 bases outside the gene matches. The germline V gene encodes CDR1 LGHNT and CDR2 FRNRAP. This CDR3 spans 16 amino acids. The chain links TRBV12-5 to TRBJ2-2; 12 bases line up with TRBD2. The receptor was derived from a man in his forties who had recovered from COVID-19. Source material: PBMCs or T cells enriched from blood (not recorded which). The DNA for the CDR3 is TGTGCTAGTGGCCCGACTAGCGGGAGCCTCGCCGGGGAGCTGTTTTTT. This codes for CASGPTSGSLAGELFF.